The entry below gives a single T cell receptor beta chain sequence along with its context. What it recognizes is unknown. The data are from a study of beta chain features in type 1 diabetes. Whole-study results and caveats: The study found that naive, central memory and Treg TCRB repertoires appeared more similar in patients than in healthy donors.

As every portion of the isolated RNA was reverse transcribed, the sequencing read expressed TCRB transcripts. Method: immunoSEQ multiplex PCR; TCRdb's copy keeps in-frame clones and lacks some. The table lists a few hundred thousand clones, around 14% of them singletons. Trimming left V 6 bases short and J 7 bases short, with 12 bases between. The CDR3 length is 11 residues. The V gene's germline CDR1 is SQVTM and CDR2 ANQGSEA. The sequence derives from a man aged 25 to 40 in good health. V and J are TRBV29-1 and TRBJ1-2; a possible D gene is TRBD1 (6 bases). The specimen sequenced was naive CD4+ T cells from blood. CDR3 bases: TGCAGCGTCAACGGGGACATTGGCTACACCTTC. It encodes CSVNGDIGYTF.